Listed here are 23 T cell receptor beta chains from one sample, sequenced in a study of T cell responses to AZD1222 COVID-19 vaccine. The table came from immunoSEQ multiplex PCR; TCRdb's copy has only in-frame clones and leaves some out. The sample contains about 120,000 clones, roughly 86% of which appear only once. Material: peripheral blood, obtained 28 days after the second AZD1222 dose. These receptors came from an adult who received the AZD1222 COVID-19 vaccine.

The CDR3 is CASSSDTSGGLSGNTIYF. Written as DNA, the CDR3 is TGTGCCAGCAGCTCTGACACTTCGGGGGGCCTCTCTGGAAACACCATATATTTT. V and J are TRBV7-2 and TRBJ1-3; tentative D call: TRBD1 (6 bases). Germline V gene data show CDR1 as SGHTA and CDR2 as FQGNSA. V shed 4 bases and J shed 0 bases, with 19 bases lying between them. This CDR3 region has 18 residues.

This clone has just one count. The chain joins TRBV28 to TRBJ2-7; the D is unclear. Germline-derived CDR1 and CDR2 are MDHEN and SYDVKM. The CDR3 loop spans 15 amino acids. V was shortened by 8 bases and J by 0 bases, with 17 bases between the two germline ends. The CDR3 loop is CASAPQRLSSYEQYF. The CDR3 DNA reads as TGTGCCAGCGCCCCCCAGCGCTTAAGCTCCTACGAGCAGTACTTC.

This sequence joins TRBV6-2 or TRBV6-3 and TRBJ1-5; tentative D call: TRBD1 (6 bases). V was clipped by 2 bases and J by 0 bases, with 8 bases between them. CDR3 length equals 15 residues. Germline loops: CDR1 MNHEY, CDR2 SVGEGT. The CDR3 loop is CASSYARGSNQPQHF. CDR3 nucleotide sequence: TGTGCCAGCAGTTACGCCAGGGGTAGCAATCAGCCCCAGCATTTT.

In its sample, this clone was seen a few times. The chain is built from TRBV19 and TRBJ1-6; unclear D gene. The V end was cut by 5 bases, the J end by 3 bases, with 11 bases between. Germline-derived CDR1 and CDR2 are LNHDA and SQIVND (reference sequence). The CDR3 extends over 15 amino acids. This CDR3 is CASSPRLDYNSPLHF. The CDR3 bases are TGTGCCAGTAGTCCCAGACTGGACTATAATTCACCCCTCCACTTT.

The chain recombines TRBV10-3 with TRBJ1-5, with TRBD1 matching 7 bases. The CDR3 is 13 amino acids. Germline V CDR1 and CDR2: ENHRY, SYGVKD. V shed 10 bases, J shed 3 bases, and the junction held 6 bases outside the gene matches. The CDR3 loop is CATTGQVNQPQHF. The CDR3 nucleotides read TGTGCCACTACAGGACAGGTCAATCAGCCCCAGCATTTT.

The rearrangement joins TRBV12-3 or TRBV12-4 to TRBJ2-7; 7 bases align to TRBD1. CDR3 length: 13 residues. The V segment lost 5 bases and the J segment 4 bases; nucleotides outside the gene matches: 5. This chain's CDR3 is CASSHGQVYEQYF. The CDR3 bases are TGTGCCAGCAGTCATGGACAGGTGTACGAGCAGTACTTC.

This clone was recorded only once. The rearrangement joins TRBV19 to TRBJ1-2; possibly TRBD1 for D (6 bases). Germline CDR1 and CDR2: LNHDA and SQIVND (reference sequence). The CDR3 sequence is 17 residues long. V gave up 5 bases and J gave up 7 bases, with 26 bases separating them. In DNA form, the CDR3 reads TGTGCCAGTAGTGTCGCCCGGGACACCCTGAAGTGGTTTGGCTACACCTTC. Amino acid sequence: CASSVARDTLKWFGYTF.

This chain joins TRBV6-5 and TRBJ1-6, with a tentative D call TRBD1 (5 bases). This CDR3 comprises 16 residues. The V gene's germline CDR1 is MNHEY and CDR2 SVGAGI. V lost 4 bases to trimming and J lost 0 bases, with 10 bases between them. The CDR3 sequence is CASSSSGSSYNSPLHF. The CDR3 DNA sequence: TGTGCCAGCAGTTCCTCAGGGAGCTCCTATAATTCACCCCTCCACTTT.

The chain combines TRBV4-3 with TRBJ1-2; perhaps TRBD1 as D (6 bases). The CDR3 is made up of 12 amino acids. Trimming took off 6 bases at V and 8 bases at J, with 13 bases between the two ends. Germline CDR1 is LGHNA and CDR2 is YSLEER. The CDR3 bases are TGCGCCAGCAGTCACGACAGGATAGGCTACACCTTC. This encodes CASSHDRIGYTF.

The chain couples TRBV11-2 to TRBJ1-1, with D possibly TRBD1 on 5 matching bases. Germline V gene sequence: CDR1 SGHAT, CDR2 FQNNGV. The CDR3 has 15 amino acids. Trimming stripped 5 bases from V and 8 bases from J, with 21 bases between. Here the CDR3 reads CASSRIRGGGTEAFF. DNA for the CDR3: TGTGCCAGCAGCCGAATCCGGGGGGGAGGCACAGAAGCTTTCTTT.

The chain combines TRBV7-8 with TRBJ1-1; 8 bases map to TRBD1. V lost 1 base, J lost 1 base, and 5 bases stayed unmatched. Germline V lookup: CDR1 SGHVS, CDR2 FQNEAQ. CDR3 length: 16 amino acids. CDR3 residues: CASSLVTGVWNTEAFF. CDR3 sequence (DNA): TGTGCCAGCAGCTTAGTGACAGGGGTCTGGAACACTGAAGCTTTCTTT.

The CDR3 reads CASKFGTGVNEQFF. The CDR3 region has the DNA TGCGCCAGCAAGTTTGGGACAGGGGTCAATGAGCAGTTCTTC. The chain links TRBV5-1 to TRBJ2-1; 10 positions match TRBD1. CDR1 is SGHRS and CDR2 is YFSETQ in the germline V gene. Losses at the gene ends were 6 bases for V and 6 bases for J; bases not matched to a gene: 6. The CDR3 extends over 14 amino acids.

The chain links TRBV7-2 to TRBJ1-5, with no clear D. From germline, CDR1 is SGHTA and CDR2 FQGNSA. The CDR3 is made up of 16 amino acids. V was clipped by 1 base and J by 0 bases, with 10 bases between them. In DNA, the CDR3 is TGTGCCAGCAGCTTAGTGGTCGGAGATAGCAATCAGCCCCAGCATTTT. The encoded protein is CASSLVVGDSNQPQHF.

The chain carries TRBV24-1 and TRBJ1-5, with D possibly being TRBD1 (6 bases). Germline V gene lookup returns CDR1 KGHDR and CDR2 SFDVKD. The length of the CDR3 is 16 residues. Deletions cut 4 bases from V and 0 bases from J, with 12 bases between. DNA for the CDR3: TGTGCCACCAGTGAAAACCAGGGGATTAGCAATCAGCCCCAGCATTTT. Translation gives CATSENQGISNQPQHF.

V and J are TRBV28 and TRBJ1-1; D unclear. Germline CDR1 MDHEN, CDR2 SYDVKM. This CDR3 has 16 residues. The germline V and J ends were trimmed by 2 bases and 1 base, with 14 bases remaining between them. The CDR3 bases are TGTGCCAGCAGTTTAAGAGGCTGGCGGCGGAACACTGAAGCTTTCTTT. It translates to CASSLRGWRRNTEAFF. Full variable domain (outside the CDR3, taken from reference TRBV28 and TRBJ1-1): DVKVTQSSRYLVKRTGEKVFLECVQDMDHENMFWYRQDPGLGLRLIYFSYDVKMKEKGDIPEGYSVSREKKERFSLILESASTNQTSMYLCASSLRGWRRNTEAFFGQGTRLTVV.

DNA for the CDR3: TGTGCCAGCAGTTTTGTGGCAGGGGGCCTGTTTTTT. Its protein product is CASSFVAGGLFF. The rearrangement uses TRBV28 and TRBJ1-4; TRBD1 agrees at 8 bases. The CDR3 loop spans 12 amino acids. Germline loops: CDR1 MDHEN, CDR2 SYDVKM. V shed 3 bases, J shed 14 bases, and the junction held 5 bases outside the gene matches.

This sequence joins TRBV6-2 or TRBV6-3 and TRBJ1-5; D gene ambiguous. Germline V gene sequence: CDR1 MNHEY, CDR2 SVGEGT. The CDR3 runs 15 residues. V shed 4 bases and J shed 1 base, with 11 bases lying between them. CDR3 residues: CASSSGLPSNQPQHF. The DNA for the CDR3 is TGTGCCAGCAGTTCCGGGCTGCCCAGCAATCAGCCCCAGCATTTT.

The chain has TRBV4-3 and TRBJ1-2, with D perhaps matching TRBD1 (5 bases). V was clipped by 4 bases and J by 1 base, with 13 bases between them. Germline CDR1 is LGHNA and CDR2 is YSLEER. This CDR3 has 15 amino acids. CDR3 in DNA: TGCGCCAGCAGCCCTGGAGAGGGGTTTAACTATGGCTACACCTTC. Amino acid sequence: CASSPGEGFNYGYTF.

The CDR3 loop reads CASSKGYSNQPQHF. CDR3 coding DNA: TGTGCCAGCAGCAAAGGATATAGCAATCAGCCCCAGCATTTT. The chain joins TRBV7-8 to TRBJ1-5; D unclear. This CDR3 contains 14 residues. Germline assignment: CDR1 SGHVS and CDR2 FQNEAQ. The V end was cut by 5 bases, the J end by 0 bases, with 8 bases between.

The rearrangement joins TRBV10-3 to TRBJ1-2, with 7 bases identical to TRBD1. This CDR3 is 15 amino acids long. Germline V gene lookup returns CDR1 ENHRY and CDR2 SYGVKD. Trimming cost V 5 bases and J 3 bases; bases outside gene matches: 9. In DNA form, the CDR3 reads TGTGCCATCAGTCGGACAGGAGGGGGAGACTATGGCTACACCTTC. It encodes CAISRTGGGDYGYTF.

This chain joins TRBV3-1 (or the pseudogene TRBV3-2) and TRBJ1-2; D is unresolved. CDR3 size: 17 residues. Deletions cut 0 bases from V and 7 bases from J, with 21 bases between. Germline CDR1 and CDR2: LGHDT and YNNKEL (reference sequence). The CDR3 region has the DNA TGTGCCAGCAGCCAAGATTTGACCGAAGGGTTGATGGGTGGCTACACCTTC. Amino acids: CASSQDLTEGLMGGYTF.

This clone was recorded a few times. The CDR3 DNA reads as TGTGCCAGCCGGGACAGGGGCCCCGGGGAGCTGTTTTTT. Translated: CASRDRGPGELFF. The chain links TRBV2 to TRBJ2-2, with 10 positions matching TRBD1. With V trimmed by 8 bases and J by 6 bases, 3 bases remained unmatched. The CDR3 extends over 13 amino acids. CDR1 and CDR2 (germline): SNHLY, FYNNEI.

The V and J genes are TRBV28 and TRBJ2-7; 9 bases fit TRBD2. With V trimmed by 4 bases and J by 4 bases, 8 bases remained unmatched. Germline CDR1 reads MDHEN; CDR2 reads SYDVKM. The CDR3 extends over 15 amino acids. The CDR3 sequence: CASSSTGTSRYEQYF. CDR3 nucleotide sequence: TGTGCCAGCAGTTCTACCGGGACTAGCAGGTACGAGCAGTACTTC.